This T cell receptor (beta chain) was documented in a study of Graves' ophthalmopathy and Graves' hyperthyroidism. V was pared by 1 base and J by 0 bases, with 12 bases of the junction left unmatched. CDR3 size: 18 residues. CDR1 and CDR2 from the germline V gene are LNHDA and SQIVND (reference sequence). Amplified TCR beta CDR3 regions were obtained using RNA transcripts as template. RT-PCR with HTBI primers came first, then second-round multiplex PCR. TCRdb itself ran the multiplex PCR reads through MiXCR, one entry per CDR3 protein. The data contain 300,000 to 400,000 distinct CDR3 sequences, approximately 18% of them seen just once; the ten biggest clones take up 2.4%.

This TCR derives from an adult woman with stable Graves' hyperthyroidism. Material: peripheral blood. V usage is TRBV19 and J usage is TRBJ2-7, with 7 bases identical to TRBD1. CDR3 amino acids: CASSIAGTVGRSSYEQYF. CDR3 coding DNA: TGTGCCAGTAGTATAGCCGGGACAGTCGGAAGGAGCTCCTACGAGCAGTACTTC.